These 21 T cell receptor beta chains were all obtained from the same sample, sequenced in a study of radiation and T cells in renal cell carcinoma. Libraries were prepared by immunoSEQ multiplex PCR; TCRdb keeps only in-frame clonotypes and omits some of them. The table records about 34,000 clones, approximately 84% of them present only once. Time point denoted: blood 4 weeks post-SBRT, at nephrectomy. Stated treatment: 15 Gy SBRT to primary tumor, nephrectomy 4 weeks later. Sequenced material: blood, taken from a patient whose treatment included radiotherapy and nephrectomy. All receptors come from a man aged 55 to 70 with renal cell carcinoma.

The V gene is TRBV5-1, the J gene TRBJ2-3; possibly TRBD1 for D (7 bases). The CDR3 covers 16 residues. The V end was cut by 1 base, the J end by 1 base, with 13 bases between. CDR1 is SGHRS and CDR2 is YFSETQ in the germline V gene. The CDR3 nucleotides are TGCGCCAGCAGCTTGCAGGGGGGCATAGGCACAGATACGCAGTATTTT. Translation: CASSLQGGIGTDTQYF.

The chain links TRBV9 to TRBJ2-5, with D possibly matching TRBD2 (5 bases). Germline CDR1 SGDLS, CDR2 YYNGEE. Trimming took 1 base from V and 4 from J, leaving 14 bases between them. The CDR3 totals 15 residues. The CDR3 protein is CASSVSNRERETQYF. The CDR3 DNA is TGTGCCAGCAGCGTAAGTAATAGGGAGCGAGAGACCCAGTACTTC.

The CDR3 region is CASSPPTGYEQYF. The CDR3 coding sequence is TGTGCCAGCAGTCCTCCAACAGGCTACGAGCAGTACTTC. V and J are TRBV6-5 and TRBJ2-7; the D gene is possibly TRBD1 (5 bases). Germline CDR1 is MNHEY and CDR2 is SVGAGI. The length of the CDR3 is 13 residues. The ends were cut back, 5 bases at V and 3 bases at J, with 11 bases in the middle.

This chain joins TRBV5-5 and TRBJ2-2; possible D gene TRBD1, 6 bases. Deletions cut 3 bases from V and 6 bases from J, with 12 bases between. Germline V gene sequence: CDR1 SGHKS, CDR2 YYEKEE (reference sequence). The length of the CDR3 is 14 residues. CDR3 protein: CASSWGHQAGELFF. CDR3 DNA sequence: TGTGCCAGCAGCTGGGGACATCAGGCCGGGGAGCTGTTTTTT.

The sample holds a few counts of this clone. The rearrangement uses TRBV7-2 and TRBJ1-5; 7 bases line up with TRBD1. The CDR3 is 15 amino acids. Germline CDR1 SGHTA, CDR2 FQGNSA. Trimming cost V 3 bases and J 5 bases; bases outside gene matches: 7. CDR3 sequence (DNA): TGTGCCAGCAGCTTGACAGGGAAAGAGGATCAGCCCCAGCATTTT. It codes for CASSLTGKEDQPQHF.

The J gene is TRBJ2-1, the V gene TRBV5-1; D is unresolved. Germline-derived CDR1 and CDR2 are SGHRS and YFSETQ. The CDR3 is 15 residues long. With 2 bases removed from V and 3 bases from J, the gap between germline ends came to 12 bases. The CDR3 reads CASSFNPTIYNEQFF. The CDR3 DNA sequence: TGCGCCAGCAGCTTCAACCCTACTATCTACAATGAGCAGTTCTTC.

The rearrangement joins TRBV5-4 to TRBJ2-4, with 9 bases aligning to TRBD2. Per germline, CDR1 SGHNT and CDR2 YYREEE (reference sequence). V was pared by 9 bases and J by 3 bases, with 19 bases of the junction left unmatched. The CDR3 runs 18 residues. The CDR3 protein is CANRERSAGGTDKNIQYF. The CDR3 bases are TGTGCCAACCGGGAGCGGTCAGCGGGAGGAACTGACAAAAACATTCAGTACTTC.

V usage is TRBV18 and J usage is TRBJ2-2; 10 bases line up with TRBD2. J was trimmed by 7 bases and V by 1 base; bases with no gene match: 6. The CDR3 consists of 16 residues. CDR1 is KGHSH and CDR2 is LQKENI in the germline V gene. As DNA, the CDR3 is TGTGCCAGCTCACCACGGCTAGCGGGAGTAAGCGGGGAGCTGTTTTTT. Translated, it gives CASSPRLAGVSGELFF. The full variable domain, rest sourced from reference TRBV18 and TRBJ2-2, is NAGVMQNPRHLVRRRGQEARLRCSPMKGHSHVYWYRQLPEEGLKFMVYLQKENIIDESGMPKERFSAEFPKEGPSILRIQQVVRGDSAAYFCASSPRLAGVSGELFFGEGSRLTVL.

The CDR3 DNA reads TGTGCCAGCAGTGGACAGGGGAACCGGCCCTACGAGCAGTACTTC. Protein sequence: CASSGQGNRPYEQYF. The V call is TRBV6-1, the J call TRBJ2-7; TRBD1 matches 8 bases. CDR3 length: 15 amino acids. V gave up 4 bases and J gave up 2 bases; unmatched junction bases: 7. CDR1 is MNHNS and CDR2 is SASEGT in the germline V gene.

This chain's CDR3 is CASSFGGKLEQFF. CDR3 DNA sequence: TGTGCCAGCAGCTTTGGGGGGAAGTTAGAGCAGTTCTTC. The chain combines TRBV5-4 with TRBJ2-1, with D possibly matching TRBD2 (6 bases). Deletions cut 2 bases from V and 10 bases from J, with 13 bases between. The germline CDR1 and CDR2 sequences are SGHNT and YYREEE (reference sequence). CDR3 length: 13 residues. The whole variable domain, remainder taken from reference TRBV5-4 and TRBJ2-1, is ETGVTQSPTHLIKTRGQQVTLRCSSQSGHNTVSWYQQALGQGPQFIFQYYREEENGRGNFPPRFSGLQFPNYSSELNVNALELDDSALYLCASSFGGKLEQFFGPGTRLTVL.

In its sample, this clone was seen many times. The DNA for the CDR3 is TGTGCCAGCTCACCCCAGATGGGAGCGGGAGTGTCCTACAATGAGCAGTTCTTC. It translates to CASSPQMGAGVSYNEQFF. The chain couples TRBV18 to TRBJ2-1; 8 positions match TRBD2. The length of the CDR3 is 18 residues. Germline CDR1 is KGHSH and CDR2 is LQKENI. V shed 3 bases, J shed 1 base, and the junction held 11 bases outside the gene matches.

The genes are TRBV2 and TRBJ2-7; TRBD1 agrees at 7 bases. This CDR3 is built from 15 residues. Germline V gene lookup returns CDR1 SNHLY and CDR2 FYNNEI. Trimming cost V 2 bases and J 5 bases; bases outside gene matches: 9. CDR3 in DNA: TGTGCCAGCAGTGAACCCGACAGGGTGGGCGACGAGCAGTACTTC. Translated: CASSEPDRVGDEQYF.

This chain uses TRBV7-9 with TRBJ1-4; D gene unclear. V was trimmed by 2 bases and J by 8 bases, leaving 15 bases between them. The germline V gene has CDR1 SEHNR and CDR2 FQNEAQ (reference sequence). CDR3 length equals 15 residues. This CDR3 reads CASSLSPGSSEKLFF. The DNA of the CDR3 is TGTGCCAGCAGCTTAAGTCCAGGTTCGAGCGAAAAACTGTTTTTT.

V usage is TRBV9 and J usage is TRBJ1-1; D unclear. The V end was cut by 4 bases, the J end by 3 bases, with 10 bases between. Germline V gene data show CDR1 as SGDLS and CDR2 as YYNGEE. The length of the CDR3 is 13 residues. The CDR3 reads CASSSRIDTEAFF. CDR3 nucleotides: TGTGCCAGCAGCTCTAGAATTGACACTGAAGCTTTCTTT.

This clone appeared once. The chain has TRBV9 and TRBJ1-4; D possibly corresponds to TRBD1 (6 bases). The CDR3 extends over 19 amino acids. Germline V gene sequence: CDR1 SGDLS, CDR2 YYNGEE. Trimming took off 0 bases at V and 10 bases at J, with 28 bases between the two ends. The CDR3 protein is CASSVEDGFWVGRGVKLFF. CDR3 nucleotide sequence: TGTGCCAGCAGCGTAGAAGACGGGTTTTGGGTTGGCAGGGGCGTAAAACTGTTTTTT.

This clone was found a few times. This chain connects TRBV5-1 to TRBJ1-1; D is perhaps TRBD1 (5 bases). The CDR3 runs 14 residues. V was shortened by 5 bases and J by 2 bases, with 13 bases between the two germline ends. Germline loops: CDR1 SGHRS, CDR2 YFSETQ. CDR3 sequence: CASSPKGANTEAFF. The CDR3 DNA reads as TGCGCCAGCAGTCCTAAAGGGGCAAACACTGAAGCTTTCTTT.

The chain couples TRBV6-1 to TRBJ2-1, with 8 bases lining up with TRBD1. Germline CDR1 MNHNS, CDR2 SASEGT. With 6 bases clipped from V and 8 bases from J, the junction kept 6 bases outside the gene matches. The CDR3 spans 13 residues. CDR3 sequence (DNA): TGTGCCAGCAGAGGACAGGGTCGGTATGAGCAGTTCTTC. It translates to CASRGQGRYEQFF.

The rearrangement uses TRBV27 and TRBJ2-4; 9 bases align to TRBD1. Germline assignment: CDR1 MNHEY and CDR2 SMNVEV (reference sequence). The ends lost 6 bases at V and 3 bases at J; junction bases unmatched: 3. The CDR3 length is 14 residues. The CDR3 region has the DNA TGTGCCAGCAGGGGACAGGGAGGCAAAAACATTCAGTACTTC. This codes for CASRGQGGKNIQYF.

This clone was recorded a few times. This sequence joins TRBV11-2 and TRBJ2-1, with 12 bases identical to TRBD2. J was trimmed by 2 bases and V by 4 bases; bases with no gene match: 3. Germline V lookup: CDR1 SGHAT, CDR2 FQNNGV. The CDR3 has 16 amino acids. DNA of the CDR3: TGTGCCAGCAGCTCCAGGACTAGCGGGGCCTACAATGAGCAGTTCTTC. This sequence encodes CASSSRTSGAYNEQFF.

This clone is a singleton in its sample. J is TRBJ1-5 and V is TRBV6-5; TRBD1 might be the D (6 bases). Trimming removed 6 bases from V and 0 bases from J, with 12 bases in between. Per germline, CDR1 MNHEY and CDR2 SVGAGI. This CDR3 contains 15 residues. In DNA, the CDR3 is TGTGCCAGCAGACGACAGGCTTATAGCAATCAGCCCCAGCATTTT. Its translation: CASRRQAYSNQPQHF.

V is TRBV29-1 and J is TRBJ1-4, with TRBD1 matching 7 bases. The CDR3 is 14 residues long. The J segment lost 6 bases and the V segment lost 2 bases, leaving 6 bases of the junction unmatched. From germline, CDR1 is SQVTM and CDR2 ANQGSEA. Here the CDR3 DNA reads TGCAGCGTTGAACGGTGGCAGGGGGATGAAAAACTGTTTTTT. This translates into CSVERWQGDEKLFF.